This T cell receptor beta chain was profiled in a study of T cell responses to AZD1222 COVID-19 vaccine. CDR1 and CDR2 from the germline V gene are MNHEY and SVGEGT. The CDR3 has 18 residues. Trimming removed 2 bases from V and 1 base from J; junction bases left unmatched: 6. Sequencing was performed with immunoSEQ multiplex PCR; in TCRdb, only in-frame clones are kept and a portion is missing. This sample has around 140,000 clones; 80% to 95% occur once, and the top ten carry about 3.7%. This clone has just one count. Its antigen is undetermined. Study-level results: Spike was spanned by vaccine-associated CD4 TCRs, with dominance at 160-218 and 743-854.

The receptor was isolated from an adult in good health. This rearrangement joins TRBV6-2 or TRBV6-3 to TRBJ2-7, with 15 bases aligning to TRBD2. Sequenced material: peripheral blood, taken on day 0 of AZD1222 vaccination. The CDR3 protein is CASSYRWTSGRASYEQYF. DNA of the CDR3: TGTGCCAGCAGTTACAGGTGGACTAGCGGGAGGGCTTCCTACGAGCAGTACTTC.